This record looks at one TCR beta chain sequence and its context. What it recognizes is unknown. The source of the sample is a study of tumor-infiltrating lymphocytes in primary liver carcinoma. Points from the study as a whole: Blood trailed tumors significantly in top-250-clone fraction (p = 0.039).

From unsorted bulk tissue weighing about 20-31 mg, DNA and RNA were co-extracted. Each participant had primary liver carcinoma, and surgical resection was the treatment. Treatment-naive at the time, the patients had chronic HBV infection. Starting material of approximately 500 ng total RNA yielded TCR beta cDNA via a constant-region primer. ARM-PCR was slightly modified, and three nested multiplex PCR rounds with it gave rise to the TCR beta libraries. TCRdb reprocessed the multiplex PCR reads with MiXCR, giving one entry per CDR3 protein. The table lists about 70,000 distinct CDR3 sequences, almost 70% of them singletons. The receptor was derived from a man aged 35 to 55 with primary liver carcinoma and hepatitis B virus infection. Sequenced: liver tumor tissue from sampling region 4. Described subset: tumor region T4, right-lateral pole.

CDR3 DNA sequence: TGTGCCACATGGTCAAGGGCCAACACCAGGAAGCTGTTTTTT. This translates into CATWSRANTRKLFF. The V and J genes are TRBV28 and TRBJ2-2; D is unresolved. Looked up from germline, CDR1 is MDHEN and CDR2 is SYDVKM. The CDR3 runs to 14 residues. Trimming cost V 10 bases and J 12 bases, with 24 bases left between them. Supplemented by reference TRBV28 and TRBJ2-2, the full variable domain reads DVKVTQSSRYLVKRTGEKVFLECVQDMDHENMFWYRQDPGLGLRLIYFSYDVKMKEKGDIPEGYSVSREKKERFSLILESASTNQTSMYLCATWSRANTRKLFFGEGSRLTVL.